The text below deals with one T cell receptor beta chain. This sample is drawn from a study of control samples from healthy donors and cancer patients. Assay used: immunoSEQ multiplex PCR; TCRdb lists only in-frame clones, some missing. This table holds approximately 83,000 clones, more than 85% found once. Germline-derived CDR1 and CDR2 are SGHNT and YENEEA. V was clipped by 6 bases and J by 11 bases, with 22 bases between them. CDR3 length: 14 amino acids. Sequencing was performed on blood. This sequence was found in a woman aged 25 to 39 in good health. The genes are TRBV11-3 and TRBJ1-1; D perhaps matches TRBD1 (6 bases). CDR3 in amino acids: CASSSGAGGRVAFF. The DNA of the CDR3 is TGTGCCAGCAGTTCCGGAGCGGGGGGGCGAGTCGCTTTCTTT.